The clone carrying this T cell receptor beta chain has only one observation. Its specificity is unknown. This sample is part of a study of cytomegalovirus exposure and HLA in healthy donors. As for the study in general: From about 179 million T cells, an earlier analysis saw roughly 120 million unique TCR beta sequences.

Vbeta (60) and Jbeta (13) primers were used in the PCR. Only in-frame clones appear in the TCRdb table, and some are missing; sequencing was by immunoSEQ multiplex PCR. The sample holds roughly 200,000 clones, 75% to 90% seen once. Study-level results: Differences between HLA loci emerged in a later analysis of TCR association rates, with DRB1 most and HLA-C fewest. In a later analysis, a genetic analysis reported fewer productive-TCR N-insertions in an Asian-associated ancestry cluster than the cohort average. Among TCR beta chains of equal frequency, HLA-associated ones were more clonally expanded in a later analysis.

The sequence derives from a woman younger than 30 in good health and CMV-seronegative. Sequenced sample: PBMCs.

The CDR3 region is CASSQHTDTQYF. CDR3 nucleotides: TGTGCCAGCAGCCAACACACAGATACGCAGTATTTT. The chain uses TRBV5-4 and TRBJ2-3; D gene ambiguous. This CDR3 is 12 amino acids long. Germline-derived CDR1 and CDR2 are SGHNT and YYREEE (reference sequence). The V gene lost 4 bases and the J gene lost 2 bases, with 5 bases spanning the gap.